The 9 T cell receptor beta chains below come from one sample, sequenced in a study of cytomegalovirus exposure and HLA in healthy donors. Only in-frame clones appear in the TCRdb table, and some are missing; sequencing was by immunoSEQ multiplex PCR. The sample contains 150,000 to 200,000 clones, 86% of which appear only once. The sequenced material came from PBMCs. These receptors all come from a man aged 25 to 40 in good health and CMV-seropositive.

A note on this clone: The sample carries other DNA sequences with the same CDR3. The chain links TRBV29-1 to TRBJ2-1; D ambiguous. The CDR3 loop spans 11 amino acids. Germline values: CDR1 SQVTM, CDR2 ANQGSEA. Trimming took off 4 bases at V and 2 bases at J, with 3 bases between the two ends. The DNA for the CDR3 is TGCAGCGTTGGCACCTACAATGAGCAGTTCTTC. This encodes CSVGTYNEQFF.

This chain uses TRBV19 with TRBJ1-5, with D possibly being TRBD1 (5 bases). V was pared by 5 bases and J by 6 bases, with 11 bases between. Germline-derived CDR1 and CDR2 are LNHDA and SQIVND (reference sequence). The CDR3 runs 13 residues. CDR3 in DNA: TGTGCCAGTAGTCTCCAGGGATCTCAGCCCCAGCATTTT. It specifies CASSLQGSQPQHF. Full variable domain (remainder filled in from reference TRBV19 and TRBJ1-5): DGGITQSPKYLFRKEGQNVTLSCEQNLNHDAMYWYRQDPGQGLRLIYYSQIVNDFQKGDIAEGYSVSREKKESFPLTVTSAQKNPTAFYLCASSLQGSQPQHFGDGTRLSIL.

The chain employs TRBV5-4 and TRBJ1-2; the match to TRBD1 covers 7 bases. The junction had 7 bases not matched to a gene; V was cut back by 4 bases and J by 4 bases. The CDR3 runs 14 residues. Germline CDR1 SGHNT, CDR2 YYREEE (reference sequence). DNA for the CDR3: TGTGCCAGCAGCGGGGGACAGTCCTTCTATGGCTACACCTTC. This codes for CASSGGQSFYGYTF.

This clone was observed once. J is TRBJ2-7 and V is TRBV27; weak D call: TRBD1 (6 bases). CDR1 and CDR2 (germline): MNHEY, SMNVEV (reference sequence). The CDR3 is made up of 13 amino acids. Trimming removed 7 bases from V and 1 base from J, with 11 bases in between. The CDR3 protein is CASKQGPSYEQYF. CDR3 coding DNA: TGTGCCAGCAAACAGGGCCCGTCCTACGAGCAGTACTTC.

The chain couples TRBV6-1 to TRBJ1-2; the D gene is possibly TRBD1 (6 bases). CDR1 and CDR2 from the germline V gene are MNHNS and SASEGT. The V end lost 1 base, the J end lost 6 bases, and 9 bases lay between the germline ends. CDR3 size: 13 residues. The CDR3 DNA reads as TGTGCCAGCAGTGAAGAGGCAGGGGATGGCTACACCTTC. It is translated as CASSEEAGDGYTF.

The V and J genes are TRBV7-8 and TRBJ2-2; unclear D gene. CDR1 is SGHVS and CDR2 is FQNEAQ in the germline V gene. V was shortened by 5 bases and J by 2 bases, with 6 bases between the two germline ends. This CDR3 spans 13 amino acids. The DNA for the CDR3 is TGTGCCAGCAGCCTCCTTAACACCGGGGAGCTGTTTTTT. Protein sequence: CASSLLNTGELFF.

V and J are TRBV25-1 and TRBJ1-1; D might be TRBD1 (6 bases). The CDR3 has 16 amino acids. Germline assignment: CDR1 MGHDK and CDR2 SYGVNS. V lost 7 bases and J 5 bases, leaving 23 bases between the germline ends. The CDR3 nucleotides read TGTGCCAGCATAGGCCCCACAGGGAATCAGGGGACTGAAGCTTTCTTT. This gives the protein CASIGPTGNQGTEAFF.

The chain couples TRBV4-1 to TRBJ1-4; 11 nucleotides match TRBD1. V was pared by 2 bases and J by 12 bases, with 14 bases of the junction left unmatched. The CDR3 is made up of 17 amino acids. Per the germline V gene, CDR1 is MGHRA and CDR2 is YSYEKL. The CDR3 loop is CASSQPQSGTGGLELFF. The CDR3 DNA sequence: TGCGCCAGCAGCCAACCTCAGAGTGGGACAGGGGGATTAGAACTGTTTTTT.

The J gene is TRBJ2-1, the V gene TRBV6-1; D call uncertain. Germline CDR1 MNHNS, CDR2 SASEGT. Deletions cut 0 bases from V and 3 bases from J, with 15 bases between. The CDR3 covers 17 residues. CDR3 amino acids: CASSEALTRVYYNEQFF. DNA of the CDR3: TGTGCCAGCAGTGAAGCTTTAACTCGTGTGTACTACAATGAGCAGTTCTTC.